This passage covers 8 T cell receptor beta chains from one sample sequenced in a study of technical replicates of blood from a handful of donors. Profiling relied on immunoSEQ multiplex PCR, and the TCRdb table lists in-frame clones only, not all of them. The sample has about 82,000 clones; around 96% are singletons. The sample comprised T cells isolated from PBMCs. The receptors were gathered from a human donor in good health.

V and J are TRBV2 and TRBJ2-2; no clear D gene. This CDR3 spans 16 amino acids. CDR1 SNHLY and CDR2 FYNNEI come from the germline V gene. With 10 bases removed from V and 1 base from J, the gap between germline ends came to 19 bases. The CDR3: CATFKAVPGNTGELFF. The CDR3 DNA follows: TGTGCCACTTTTAAGGCGGTGCCGGGGAACACCGGGGAGCTGTTTTTT.

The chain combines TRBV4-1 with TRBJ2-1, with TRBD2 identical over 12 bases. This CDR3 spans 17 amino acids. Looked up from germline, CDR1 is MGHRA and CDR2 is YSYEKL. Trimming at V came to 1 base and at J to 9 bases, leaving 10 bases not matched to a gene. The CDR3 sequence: CASSQGASGRASGEQFF. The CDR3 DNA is TGCGCCAGCAGCCAAGGGGCTAGCGGGAGGGCCAGTGGTGAGCAGTTCTTC.

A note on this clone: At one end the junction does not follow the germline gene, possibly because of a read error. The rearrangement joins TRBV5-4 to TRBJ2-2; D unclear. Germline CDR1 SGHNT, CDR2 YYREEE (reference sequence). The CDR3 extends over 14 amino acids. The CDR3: CASSPYGNTGELFF. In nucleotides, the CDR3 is TGCGCCAGCAGCCCCTATGGGAACACCGGGGAGCTGTTTTTT.

CDR3 loop: CASSVTVNNEQFF. The CDR3 DNA follows: TGTGCCAGCAGCGTGACAGTAAACAATGAGCAGTTCTTC. The chain uses TRBV7-3 and TRBJ2-1, with D perhaps TRBD1 (5 bases). V lost 5 bases and J lost 5, with 10 bases in between. Per germline, CDR1 SGHTA and CDR2 FQGTGA. The CDR3 loop spans 13 amino acids.

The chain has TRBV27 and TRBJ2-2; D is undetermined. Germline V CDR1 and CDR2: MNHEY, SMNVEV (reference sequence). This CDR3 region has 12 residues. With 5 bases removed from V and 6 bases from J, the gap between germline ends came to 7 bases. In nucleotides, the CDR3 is TGTGCCAGCAGTCTATACTCCGGGGAGCTGTTTTTT. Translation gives CASSLYSGELFF.

The CDR3 DNA follows: TGTGCCAGTAGTATTGGGACACCCGGCTACACCTTC. Amino acid sequence: CASSIGTPGYTF. The chain links TRBV19 to TRBJ1-2; possibly TRBD1 for D (6 bases). The CDR3 has 12 amino acids. Trimming shortened V by 3 bases and J by 8 bases, and 10 bases separated the two germline ends. Germline CDR1 is LNHDA and CDR2 is SQIVND (reference sequence).

The CDR3 DNA reads as TGTGCCAGCACCCCCGGCGGAGAGAACACTGAAGCTTTCTTT. Residues: CASTPGGENTEAFF. The chain recombines TRBV28 with TRBJ1-1; D is ambiguous. V was pared by 7 bases and J by 1 base, with 13 bases between. This CDR3 has 14 amino acids. Germline lookup yields CDR1 MDHEN and CDR2 SYDVKM.

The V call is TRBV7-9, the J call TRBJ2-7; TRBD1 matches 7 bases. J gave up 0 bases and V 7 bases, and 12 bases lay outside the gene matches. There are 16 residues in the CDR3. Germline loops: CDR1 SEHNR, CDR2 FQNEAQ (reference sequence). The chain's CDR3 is CASTIAGGVSSYEQYF. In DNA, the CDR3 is TGTGCCAGCACCATAGCAGGGGGTGTTAGCTCCTACGAGCAGTACTTC. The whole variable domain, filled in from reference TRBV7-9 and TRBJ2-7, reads DTGVSQNPRHKITKRGQNVTFRCDPISEHNRLYWYRQTLGQGPEFLTYFQNEAQLEKSRLLSDRFSAERPKGSFSTLEIQRTEQGDSAMYLCASTIAGGVSSYEQYFGPGTRLTVT.